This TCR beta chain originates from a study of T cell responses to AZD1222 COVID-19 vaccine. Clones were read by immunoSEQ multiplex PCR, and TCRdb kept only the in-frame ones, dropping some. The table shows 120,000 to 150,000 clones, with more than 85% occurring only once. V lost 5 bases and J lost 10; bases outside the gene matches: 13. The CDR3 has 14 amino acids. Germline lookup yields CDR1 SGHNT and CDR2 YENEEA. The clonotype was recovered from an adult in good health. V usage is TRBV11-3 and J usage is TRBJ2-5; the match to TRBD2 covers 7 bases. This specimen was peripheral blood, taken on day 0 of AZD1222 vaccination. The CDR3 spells CASSPRDGGGVQYF. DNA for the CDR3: TGTGCCAGCAGCCCAAGAGATGGGGGGGGTGTCCAGTACTTC.